These 2 T cell receptor beta chains originate from one sample sequenced in a study of T cells in Graves' hyperthyroidism and ophthalmopathy. TCR beta CDR3 regions were amplified from RNA. HTBI primers were used for first-round RT-PCR of the TCR CDR3. TCRdb fed the multiplex PCR reads into MiXCR, producing one record per CDR3 protein. The table records fewer than 800,000 distinct CDR3 sequences, roughly 15% of them present only once. Sequences were obtained from blood. Every receptor here comes from a man between 18 and 35 years old with Graves' hyperthyroidism.

The chain recombines TRBV30 with TRBJ2-7, with 9 bases aligning to TRBD1. The CDR3 sequence is 15 residues long. Germline-derived CDR1 and CDR2 are GTSNPN and SVGIG (reference sequence). V dropped 4 bases and J dropped 1; count of bases not matched to a gene: 8. This CDR3 is CAWTGQGRGSYEQYF. DNA of the CDR3: TGTGCCTGGACGGGACAGGGAAGGGGGTCCTACGAGCAGTACTTC. Full variable domain (remainder filled in from reference TRBV30 and TRBJ2-7): SQTIHQWPATLVQPVGSPLSLECTVEGTSNPNLYWYRQAAGRGLQLLFYSVGIGQISSEVPQNLSASRPQDRQFILSSKKLLLSDSGFYLCAWTGQGRGSYEQYFGPGTRLTVT.

This clonotype was detected only a few times. The rearrangement joins TRBV29-1 to TRBJ2-1, with D perhaps matching TRBD2 (5 bases). Germline V gene data show CDR1 as SQVTM and CDR2 as ANQGSEA. Trimming removed 1 base from V and 0 bases from J, with 19 bases in between. The CDR3 extends over 18 amino acids. The CDR3 here is CSVEGGGSAWSSYNEQFF. Written as DNA, the CDR3 is TGCAGCGTTGAAGGTGGTGGTAGCGCCTGGAGCTCCTACAATGAGCAGTTCTTC.